The source of this T cell receptor beta chain is a study of T-cell memory formation after mild COVID-19. Background on the study: TCR clusters mostly belonged to single donors. Whole-study findings and limits: Chiefly within CM and EM were the contracting CD4+ clones; CD8+ ones were within EMRA. In second-wave clones peaking day 37, SARS-CoV-2 specificity remained unconfirmed.

CDR3 length equals 15 residues. Per germline, CDR1 SQVTM and CDR2 ANQGSEA. V was pared by 6 bases and J by 0 bases, with 15 bases between. TCRdb independently ran MiXCR on the 5' RACE reads; one entry per CDR3 protein. The sample contains tens of thousands of distinct CDR3 sequences, approximately 6.5% of which appear only once. This clonotype was seen many times. Its antigen is not known. The sequenced sample consisted of PBMCs or a T cell subset sorted from them (not recorded which). The chain uses TRBV29-1 and TRBJ1-3; D unresolved. The origin of this receptor is an adult who had mild COVID-19 (a few samples of this study predate the infection). Cell type and time point are not known. The CDR3 nucleotides read TGCAGCGTCGGGGTCGGAGCGAGCTCTGGAAACACCATATATTTT. Translation gives CSVGVGASSGNTIYF. Full variable domain (outside the CDR3, taken from reference TRBV29-1 and TRBJ1-3): SAVISQKPSRDICQRGTSLTIQCQVDSQVTMMFWYRQQPGQSLTLIATANQGSEATYESGFVIDKFPISRPNLTFSTLTVSNMSPEDSSIYLCSVGVGASSGNTIYFGEGSWLTVV.